A selection of T cell receptor beta chains follows, all from one sample in a study of CD8 T cells in Susac syndrome. Each CDR3 protein is one row after TCRdb ran MiXCR on the immunoSEQ multiplex PCR reads. The data contain 170,000 or so distinct CDR3 sequences, roughly 94% of them singletons. The sample consisted of CD4+ T cells from PBMCs. The source of these receptors is a human donor with Susac syndrome. Both conserved end residues are part of each CDR3. D genes are given only for firm matches. Rows give clone size only sometimes, using once, few, many, or a class for an expanded clone.

j_gene: TRBJ2-3
v_gene: TRBV9
abundance: NA
d_gene: NA
CDR3aa: CASSPLITDTQYF
CDR3nt: TGTGCCAGCAGCCCGTTAATCACAGATACGCAGTATTTT

j_gene: TRBJ1-1
v_gene: TRBV6-5
abundance: once
d_gene: NA
CDR3aa: CASSYGGHRFNTEAFF
CDR3nt: TGTGCCAGCAGTTACGGGGGACATCGATTTAACACTGAAGCTTTCTTT

j_gene: TRBJ1-2
v_gene: TRBV20-1
abundance: NA
d_gene: NA
CDR3aa: CSAREEGGGSRGYTF
CDR3nt: TGCAGTGCTAGAGAGGAGGGAGGAGGGTCGCGAGGCTACACCTTC

j_gene: TRBJ2-3
v_gene: TRBV20-1
abundance: NA
d_gene: NA
CDR3aa: CSALTGLSTDTQYF
CDR3nt: TGCAGTGCCTTAACGGGACTGAGCACAGATACGCAGTATTTT

j_gene: TRBJ2-5
v_gene: TRBV20-1
abundance: NA
d_gene: TRBD2
CDR3aa: CSAPPPGLAGETQYF
CDR3nt: TGCAGTGCCCCTCCTCCGGGACTAGCAGGCGAGACCCAGTACTTC

j_gene: TRBJ1-1
v_gene: TRBV14
abundance: NA
d_gene: NA
CDR3aa: CASSQKHGVNTEAFF
CDR3nt: TGTGCCAGCAGCCAAAAGCACGGGGTGAACACTGAAGCTTTCTTT

j_gene: TRBJ2-4
v_gene: TRBV20-1
abundance: NA
d_gene: NA
CDR3aa: CSATPSARNIQYF
CDR3nt: TGCAGTGCTACCCCCTCGGCCCGAAACATTCAGTACTTC

j_gene: TRBJ2-7
v_gene: TRBV6-5
abundance: once
d_gene: NA
CDR3aa: CASSSPGRVPYEQYF
CDR3nt: TGTGCCAGCAGTTCCCCGGGCAGGGTACCCTACGAGCAGTACTTC

j_gene: TRBJ1-3
v_gene: TRBV30
abundance: NA
d_gene: NA
CDR3aa: CAWSMSYAGNTIYF
CDR3nt: TGTGCCTGGAGTATGTCCTACGCGGGGAACACCATATATTTT

j_gene: TRBJ1-2
v_gene: TRBV29-1
abundance: NA
d_gene: TRBD1
CDR3aa: CSALGLPGGGYTF
CDR3nt: TGCAGCGCCCTAGGACTTCCAGGGGGGGGCTACACCTTC

j_gene: TRBJ1-5
v_gene: TRBV12-3/TRBV12-4
abundance: once
d_gene: NA
CDR3aa: CASTEGSNQPQHF
CDR3nt: TGTGCCAGCACAGAGGGTTCTAATCAGCCCCAGCATTTT

j_gene: TRBJ1-6
v_gene: TRBV27
abundance: NA
d_gene: NA
CDR3aa: CASRTGPGNSPLHF
CDR3nt: TGTGCCAGCAGGACAGGTCCTGGAAATTCACCCCTCCACTTT

j_gene: TRBJ1-2
v_gene: TRBV15
abundance: NA
d_gene: NA
CDR3aa: CATSRDIGDFGYTF
CDR3nt: TGTGCCACCAGCAGAGATATTGGGGATTTTGGCTACACCTTC

j_gene: TRBJ2-1
v_gene: TRBV5-4
abundance: NA
d_gene: TRBD2
CDR3aa: CASSLGQGAIRTSGDNEQFF
CDR3nt: TGTGCCAGCAGCTTGGGACAGGGGGCAATTAGGACTAGCGGGGACAATGAGCAGTTCTTC

j_gene: TRBJ2-1
v_gene: TRBV20-1
abundance: NA
d_gene: NA
CDR3aa: CSARDDPGEQFF
CDR3nt: TGCAGTGCTAGAGATGACCCGGGCGAGCAGTTCTTC

j_gene: TRBJ2-1
v_gene: TRBV20-1
abundance: NA
d_gene: TRBD1
CDR3aa: CSSPGQAYNEQFF
CDR3nt: TGCAGTTCACCGGGACAGGCTTACAATGAGCAGTTCTTC

j_gene: TRBJ2-1
v_gene: TRBV6-6
abundance: NA
d_gene: NA
CDR3aa: CAVLLPGDNEQFF
CDR3nt: TGTGCCGTCTTACTCCCGGGGGACAATGAGCAGTTCTTC

j_gene: TRBJ2-1
v_gene: TRBV7-2
abundance: NA
d_gene: TRBD2
CDR3aa: CASSFKTSGGSNEQFF
CDR3nt: TGTGCCAGCAGCTTTAAGACTAGCGGGGGGTCGAATGAGCAGTTCTTC

j_gene: TRBJ2-7
v_gene: TRBV20-1
abundance: NA
d_gene: NA
CDR3aa: CSADQGSSYEQYF
CDR3nt: TGCAGTGCCGATCAGGGGTCATCCTACGAGCAGTACTTC

j_gene: TRBJ2-3
v_gene: TRBV5-6
abundance: NA
d_gene: TRBD1
CDR3aa: CASSPIRQGITDTQYF
CDR3nt: TGTGCCAGCAGCCCTATTAGACAGGGGATCACAGATACGCAGTATTTT

j_gene: TRBJ2-7
v_gene: TRBV20-1
abundance: NA
d_gene: NA
CDR3aa: CSARVASSYEQYF
CDR3nt: TGCAGTGCTAGAGTGGCGTCCTCCTACGAGCAGTACTTC

j_gene: TRBJ2-3
v_gene: TRBV7-3
abundance: NA
d_gene: TRBD2
CDR3aa: CASSPIGGSGGLTDTQYF
CDR3nt: TGTGCCAGCAGCCCAATAGGAGGTAGCGGGGGGCTCACAGATACGCAGTATTTT

j_gene: TRBJ1-1
v_gene: TRBV19
abundance: NA
d_gene: NA
CDR3aa: CASRRGLNTEAFF
CDR3nt: TGTGCCAGTAGAAGGGGATTGAACACTGAAGCTTTCTTT

j_gene: TRBJ1-3
v_gene: TRBV29-1
abundance: NA
d_gene: NA
CDR3aa: CSALGRVSGNTIYF
CDR3nt: TGCAGCGCCTTAGGCCGGGTCTCTGGAAACACCATATATTTT

j_gene: TRBJ2-2
v_gene: TRBV15
abundance: NA
d_gene: NA
CDR3aa: CATSRDRWTADTGELFF
CDR3nt: TGTGCCACCAGCAGAGATAGGTGGACAGCGGACACCGGGGAGCTGTTTTTT

j_gene: TRBJ1-1
v_gene: TRBV5-4
abundance: NA
d_gene: TRBD1
CDR3aa: CASSFRQGSTEAFF
CDR3nt: TGTGCCAGCAGCTTTCGACAGGGGAGCACTGAAGCTTTCTTT

j_gene: TRBJ2-5
v_gene: TRBV20-1
abundance: NA
d_gene: NA
CDR3aa: CSARDWAAQETQYF
CDR3nt: TGCAGTGCTAGAGATTGGGCTGCTCAAGAGACCCAGTACTTC

j_gene: TRBJ1-1
v_gene: TRBV7-9
abundance: NA
d_gene: TRBD1
CDR3aa: CASTRTGGTEAFF
CDR3nt: TGTGCCAGCACTCGAACAGGGGGCACTGAAGCTTTCTTT

j_gene: TRBJ1-4
v_gene: TRBV7-9
abundance: NA
d_gene: NA
CDR3aa: CASSRDITNEKLFF
CDR3nt: TGTGCCAGCAGCCGAGATATAACTAATGAAAAACTGTTTTTT

j_gene: TRBJ2-4
v_gene: TRBV6-2/TRBV6-3
abundance: NA
d_gene: NA
CDR3aa: CASSPSNIQYF
CDR3nt: TGTGCCAGCAGTCCCTCTAACATTCAGTACTTC

j_gene: TRBJ2-1
v_gene: TRBV20-1
abundance: NA
d_gene: TRBD1
CDR3aa: CSARRGTGGSEQFF
CDR3nt: TGCAGTGCTAGAAGGGGGACAGGGGGTTCTGAGCAGTTCTTC

j_gene: TRBJ1-1
v_gene: TRBV3-1
abundance: NA
d_gene: NA
CDR3aa: CASSPDFTEAFF
CDR3nt: TGTGCCAGCAGCCCGGACTTTACTGAAGCTTTCTTT

j_gene: TRBJ2-1
v_gene: TRBV11-2
abundance: NA
d_gene: NA
CDR3aa: CASSPTPTGGQFF
CDR3nt: TGTGCCAGCAGCCCTACTCCGACCGGCGGGCAGTTCTTC